The entry below gives a single T cell receptor (delta chain) sequence along with its context. Its target is not known. This entry comes from a study of Vδ1+ human thymocytes. The study, taken as a whole, reports: Highly polyclonal TRG and TRD repertoires with Gaussian CDR3 length distributions appeared in thymus. Unlike peripheral blood Vdelta1+ controls, thymic delta-chain sequences included about 20% Vdelta2 and few Vdelta3. TRD repertoires were essentially private, unlike widely shared TRG clonotypes.

After alphabeta T cell depletion, CD3+ Vdelta1+ Vdelta2- thymocytes were sorted. Purity of the sorted Vdelta1+ thymocytes ranged from roughly 97% to 99.6%. The J segment lost 0 bases and the V segment lost 2 bases, leaving 19 bases of the junction unmatched. CDR1 is TSWWSYY and CDR2 is QGS in the germline V gene. The CDR3 sequence is 21 residues long. Extracted RNA was reverse transcribed into cDNA. The CDR3 regions were amplified by multiplex PCR from V-gene primers to a constant-region primer. TCRdb re-called the multiplex PCR reads through CATT. The sample includes just under 55,000 delta-chain clones, roughly 15% of them seen just once.

This chain joins TRDV1 and TRDJ1, with 9 bases that match TRDD3. Sequencing was performed on Vdelta1+ gamma-delta thymocytes from the thymus. Subset here: FACS-sorted CD3+ TCRalphabeta- TCRVdelta1+ TCRVdelta2- thymocytes. This clonotype originated in a boy younger than two who had congenital heart surgery. CDR3 in amino acids: CALGEGTPILGDAGYTDKLIF. The CDR3, as DNA: TGTGCTCTTGGGGAAGGCACTCCGATCCTGGGGGATGCGGGGTACACCGATAAACTCATCTTT.